The clone carrying this T cell receptor beta chain was counted many times. Its antigen is unknown. V was pared by 6 bases and J by 0 bases, with 12 bases between. Germline lookup yields CDR1 ENHRY and CDR2 SYGVKD. The CDR3 sequence is 15 residues long. This entry is derived from a study of cytomegalovirus exposure and HLA in healthy donors. Study results and caveats: Cytomegalovirus association was assigned to about 180 TCR beta chains.

The donors were members of the approximately 120-subject validation cohort (separate from the roughly 700-subject first cohort). Some clones are missing from TCRdb's copy, which holds only in-frame ones; the method was immunoSEQ multiplex PCR. The sample lists about 120,000 clones, under 90% occurring once. The TCR was taken from a young woman in good health and CMV-seronegative. Sequences were obtained from PBMCs. V usage is TRBV10-3 and J usage is TRBJ1-5, with D perhaps matching TRBD1 (6 bases). The CDR3 DNA is TGTGCCATCAGCCAGGGGTACCTTAGCAATCAGCCCCAGCATTTT. Amino acid sequence: CAISQGYLSNQPQHF.